Shown below are 21 T cell receptor beta chains from a single sample sequenced in a study of Graves' ophthalmopathy and Graves' hyperthyroidism. Transcripts of RNA were the source for amplifying TCR beta CDR3 regions. After a first-round RT-PCR with HTBI primers, a second-round multiplex PCR was run. TCRdb analysed the multiplex PCR reads with MiXCR anew, one entry per CDR3 protein. The data hold about 740,000 distinct CDR3 sequences, with approximately 40% observed a single time. Sequenced sample: peripheral blood. These TCRs come from an adult man with Graves' ophthalmopathy.

The rearrangement uses TRBV24-1 and TRBJ2-1; TRBD2 is a possible D gene (5 bases). Germline CDR1 and CDR2: KGHDR and SFDVKD. The V end lost 8 bases, the J end lost 8 bases, and 12 bases lay between the germline ends. This CDR3 has 12 amino acids. The CDR3 loop reads CATTSTADEQFF. The CDR3 DNA sequence: TGTGCCACCACCTCCACAGCGGATGAGCAGTTCTTC.

The chain employs TRBV7-2 and TRBJ2-5; 9 positions match TRBD2. This CDR3 contains 15 residues. After removal of 2 bases from V and 5 bases from J, the junction contained 6 bases not matched to a gene. CDR1 is SGHTA, CDR2 FQGNSA, per germline. The CDR3 reads CASSLLSGLAETQYF. The CDR3 DNA reads as TGTGCCAGCAGCTTACTGTCGGGACTAGCCGAGACCCAGTACTTC.

This clonotype has only a few counts. The rearrangement joins TRBV19 to TRBJ1-5; 7 bases map to TRBD1. The V gene end was trimmed by 7 bases and the J gene end by 0 bases; junction bases not matched to a gene: 6. Germline lookup yields CDR1 LNHDA and CDR2 SQIVND (reference sequence). The CDR3 runs to 15 residues. This chain's CDR3 is CASTPGQYSNQPQHF. The CDR3 DNA is TGTGCCAGTACCCCGGGACAGTATAGCAATCAGCCCCAGCATTTT.

The rearrangement links TRBV29-1 to TRBJ1-1, with a weak D call TRBD1 (5 bases). The CDR3 extends over 13 amino acids. Germline V gene data show CDR1 as SQVTM and CDR2 as ANQGSEA. CDR3 coding DNA: TGCATCTCTGGGGACGGTGGGAACACTGAAGCTTTCTTT. Its protein is CISGDGGNTEAFF.

This clonotype was detected once. The chain couples TRBV7-9 to TRBJ1-1; D gene uncertain. This CDR3 comprises 12 residues. Germline CDR1 reads SEHNR; CDR2 reads FQNEAQ (reference sequence). Trimming left V 6 bases short and J 4 bases short, with 9 bases between. CDR3 bases: TGTGCCAGCAGAGTAGCCGGCACTGAAGCTTTCTTT. This translates into CASRVAGTEAFF.

Many counts were recorded for this clonotype. This chain connects TRBV29-1 to TRBJ1-2; 7 bases agree with TRBD1. J gave up 5 bases and V 5 bases, and 5 bases lay outside the gene matches. The CDR3 spans 12 residues. Germline CDR1 is SQVTM and CDR2 is ANQGSEA. The CDR3 loop reads CSVRGLGYGYTF. In DNA form, the CDR3 reads TGCAGCGTTAGGGGGCTAGGTTATGGCTACACCTTC.

This chain links TRBV20-1 with TRBJ1-5; maybe TRBD1 (6 bases). Trimming pared 3 bases from V and 5 bases from J, leaving 14 bases between. The CDR3 runs 14 residues. The V gene's germline CDR1 is DFQATT and CDR2 SNEGSKA (reference sequence). Here the CDR3 DNA reads TGCAGTGCTAGTGAGGGGACAAGGGATCAGCCCCAGCATTTT. Translation: CSASEGTRDQPQHF.

The rearrangement uses TRBV6-5 and TRBJ1-4, with D possibly TRBD1 on 5 matching bases. The V gene lost 5 bases and the J gene lost 6 bases, with 16 bases spanning the gap. This CDR3 has 15 amino acids. Germline V lookup: CDR1 MNHEY, CDR2 SVGAGI. CDR3 amino acids: CASSRDGARDEKLFF. As DNA, the CDR3 is TGTGCCAGCAGTCGGGACGGGGCGAGGGATGAAAAACTGTTTTTT.

In the case of this clonotype: This sequence may be a read error, since a much larger clone differs from it by one base. This chain connects TRBV2 to TRBJ1-5; weak D call: TRBD1 (6 bases). This CDR3 has 16 amino acids. CDR1 SNHLY and CDR2 FYNNEI come from the germline V gene. V dropped 6 bases and J dropped 6 bases, with 21 bases sitting between them. CDR3 nucleotides: TGTGCCAGCAGCTTGGGGGCGTGGGGACGAGGTCAGCCCCAGCATTTT. This translates into CASSLGAWGRGQPQHF.

This clonotype has ten or more counts. The chain has TRBV15 and TRBJ2-7; no definite D call. V lost 1 base to trimming and J lost 5 bases, with 6 bases between them. Germline CDR1 reads LNHNV; CDR2 reads YYDKDF (reference sequence). The CDR3 runs 12 residues. Here the CDR3 reads CATSRVENEQYF. The CDR3 DNA reads as TGTGCCACCAGCAGAGTTGAGAACGAGCAGTACTTC.

This chain links TRBV29-1 with TRBJ1-2; 7 bases are shared with TRBD1. Unmatched junction bases numbered 9, after V lost 3 bases and J lost 8 bases. This CDR3 is built from 13 residues. Germline V CDR1 and CDR2: SQVTM, ANQGSEA. The CDR3 nucleotides read TGCAGCGTTGAGTGGGGACAGATCGGCGGCTACACCTTC. Translated, it gives CSVEWGQIGGYTF. The whole variable domain, remainder taken from reference TRBV29-1 and TRBJ1-2, is SAVISQKPSRDICQRGTSLTIQCQVDSQVTMMFWYRQQPGQSLTLIATANQGSEATYESGFVIDKFPISRPNLTFSTLTVSNMSPEDSSIYLCSVEWGQIGGYTFGSGTRLTVV.

This sequence joins TRBV24-1 and TRBJ2-5; D might be TRBD2 (7 bases). Germline assignment: CDR1 KGHDR and CDR2 SFDVKD. The CDR3 runs to 15 residues. Trimming pared 7 bases from V and 4 bases from J, leaving 18 bases between. CDR3 loop: CATRLMRGGGETQYF. CDR3 in DNA: TGTGCCACCAGGCTTATGCGGGGAGGGGGAGAGACCCAGTACTTC.

This clonotype has at least ten counts. This sequence joins TRBV10-1 and TRBJ1-6, with D tentatively TRBD1 (5 bases). The germline gives CDR1 WNHNN, CDR2 SYGVQD (reference sequence). V dropped 2 bases and J dropped 11 bases, with 10 bases sitting between them. This CDR3 comprises 13 residues. CDR3 sequence reads: CASSEAQGTPLHF. In DNA form, the CDR3 reads TGCGCCAGCAGTGAGGCCCAGGGAACACCCCTCCACTTT.

The chain employs TRBV7-2 and TRBJ2-1; TRBD1 might be the D (5 bases). Germline-derived CDR1 and CDR2 are SGHTA and FQGNSA. Trimming took off 5 bases at V and 9 bases at J, with 17 bases between the two ends. The CDR3 is 14 amino acids. CDR3 residues: CASSQDEVRGEQFF. In nucleotides, the CDR3 is TGTGCCAGCAGCCAAGATGAGGTAAGGGGTGAGCAGTTCTTC.

In the case of this clonotype: Compared with germline, one end of the junction differs, possibly owing to a read error. The chain is built from TRBV7-9 and TRBJ2-7; no clear D gene. Germline V gives CDR1 SEHNR, CDR2 FQNEAQ (reference sequence). CDR3 size: 13 residues. The DNA of the CDR3 is TGCGCCAGCAGCCAAGATGCGGCCTACGAGCAGTACTTC. It is translated as CASSQDAAYEQYF.

A word on this clonotype: A much larger clone sits a single nucleotide away, making a read error possible. The chain has TRBV10-3 and TRBJ1-3; D not resolved. The germline gives CDR1 ENHRY, CDR2 SYGVKD. CDR3 size: 14 residues. Trimming left V 3 bases short and J 4 bases short, with 10 bases between. In DNA form, the CDR3 reads TGTGCCATCAGTGATGGGCTCTCCGGAAACACCATATATTTT. Its translation: CAISDGLSGNTIYF.

This clonotype was counted ten times or more. The limits of the CDR3 on the DNA are not certain, so only TCRdb's listed CDR3 is given. The chain links TRBV11-2 to TRBJ1-5; the table names TRBD1, a call not compared with the DNA. CDR1 SGHAT and CDR2 FQNNGV come from the germline V gene. The CDR3 numbers 14 amino acids, ends counted. CDR3 sequence: CASSPVGPGQPQHF.

In nucleotides, the CDR3 is TGCGCCAGCAGTGAGTCAGGCCCAAAGCCCCAGCATTTT. This codes for CASSESGPKPQHF. The gene calls are TRBV10-2 and TRBJ1-5; D remains ambiguous. Between the trimmed V and J ends, which lost 0 bases and 8 bases, there was a span of 8 bases. CDR1 and CDR2 (germline): WSHSY, SAAADI. The CDR3 extends over 13 amino acids.

This clonotype turned up a few times. As DNA, the CDR3 is TGTGCCAGCATTAAGACAGGGGGTGTAAGCAATCAGCCCCAGCATTTT. Its protein is CASIKTGGVSNQPQHF. This chain joins TRBV12-3 or TRBV12-4 and TRBJ1-5; 9 positions match TRBD1. J was trimmed by 1 base and V by 7 bases; bases with no gene match: 8. The CDR3 is made up of 16 amino acids.

This clonotype was detected only a few times. The chain employs TRBV7-3 and TRBJ1-6; 7 positions match TRBD1. In germline, CDR1 is SGHTA, CDR2 FQGTGA. Trimming cost V 3 bases and J 7 bases; bases outside gene matches: 3. The CDR3 has 14 amino acids. This chain's CDR3 is CASSFTGENSPLHF. The CDR3 DNA reads as TGTGCCAGCAGCTTTACAGGGGAAAATTCACCCCTCCACTTT.

The chain combines TRBV6-5 with TRBJ1-2; TRBD1 might be the D (5 bases). The CDR3 runs to 14 residues. Germline CDR1 is MNHEY and CDR2 is SVGAGI. Trimming left V 6 bases short and J 6 bases short, with 17 bases between. The CDR3 DNA is TGTGCCAGCAGCTACGGTGTTTCGGGGGATGGCTACACCTTC. Its protein product is CASSYGVSGDGYTF.